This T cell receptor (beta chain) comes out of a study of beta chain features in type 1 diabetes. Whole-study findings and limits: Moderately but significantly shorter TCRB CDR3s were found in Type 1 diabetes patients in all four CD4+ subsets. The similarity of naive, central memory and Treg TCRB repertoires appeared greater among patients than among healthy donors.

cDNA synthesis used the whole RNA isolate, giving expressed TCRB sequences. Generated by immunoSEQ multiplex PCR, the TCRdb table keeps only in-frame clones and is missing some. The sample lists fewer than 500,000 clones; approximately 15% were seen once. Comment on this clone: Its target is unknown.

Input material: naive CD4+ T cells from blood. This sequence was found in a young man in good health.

This chain's CDR3 is CASSPRMWETQYF. CDR3 nucleotides: TGTGCCAGCAGCCCAAGGATGTGGGAGACCCAGTACTTC. This sequence joins TRBV11-2 and TRBJ2-5, with D uncertain. The germline V and J ends were trimmed by 5 bases and 5 bases, with 12 bases remaining between them. This CDR3 has 13 amino acids. Germline V lookup: CDR1 SGHAT, CDR2 FQNNGV.